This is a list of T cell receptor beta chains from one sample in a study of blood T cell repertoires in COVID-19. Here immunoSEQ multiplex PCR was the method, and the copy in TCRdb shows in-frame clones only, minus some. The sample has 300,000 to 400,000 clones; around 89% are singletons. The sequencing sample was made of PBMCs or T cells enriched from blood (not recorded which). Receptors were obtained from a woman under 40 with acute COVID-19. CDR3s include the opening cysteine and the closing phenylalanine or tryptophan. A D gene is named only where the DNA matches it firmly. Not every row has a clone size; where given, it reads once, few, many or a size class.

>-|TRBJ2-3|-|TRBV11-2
TGTGCCAGACTCTCTCCAGATACGCAGTATTTT
CARLSPDTQYF
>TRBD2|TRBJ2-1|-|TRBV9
TGTGCCAGCAGCCCGCTTGCGGGAGGGAGACCCAGTGATGAGCAGTTCTTC
CASSPLAGGRPSDEQFF
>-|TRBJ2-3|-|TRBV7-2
TGTGCCAGCACCCCGGTTGGGGCCGAAGCAGATACGCAGTATTTT
CASTPVGAEADTQYF
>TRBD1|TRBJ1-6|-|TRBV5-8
TGTGCCAGCAGCTTGGGCATCGGGACAGGGTATAATTCACCCCTCCACTTT
CASSLGIGTGYNSPLHF
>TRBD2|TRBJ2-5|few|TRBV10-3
TGTGCCATCAGTGAGCCCCATGATAGCGGGGAGGAGACCCAGTACTTC
CAISEPHDSGEETQYF
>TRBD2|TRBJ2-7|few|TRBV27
TGTGCCAGCAGTCGAAGGCCAGCGGGGGGCTACGAGCAGTACTTC
CASSRRPAGGYEQYF
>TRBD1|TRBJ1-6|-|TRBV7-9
TGTGCCAGCAGCCCGGGGACAGGGTTTAATTCACCCCTCCACTTT
CASSPGTGFNSPLHF
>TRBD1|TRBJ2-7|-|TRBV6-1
TGTGCCAGCAGTGAATGGCGGGGACAGGGCTACGAGCAGTACTTC
CASSEWRGQGYEQYF
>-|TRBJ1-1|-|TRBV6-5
TGTGCCAGCACTCTACAGGGTAACACTGAAGCTTTCTTT
CASTLQGNTEAFF
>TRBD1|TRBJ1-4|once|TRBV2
TGTGCCAGCAGACAGGGGCTGCGGGAAAAACTGTTTTTT
CASRQGLREKLFF
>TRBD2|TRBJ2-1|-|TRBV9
TGTGCCAGCAGCGCTAGGCTAGCGGGGGGTATGAATGAGCAGTTCTTC
CASSARLAGGMNEQFF
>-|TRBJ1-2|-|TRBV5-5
TGTGCCAGCAGCTTGTCTCCGGGGGGCCATTATGGCTACACCTTC
CASSLSPGGHYGYTF
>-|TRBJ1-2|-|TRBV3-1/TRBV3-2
TGTGCCAGCAGCCAAGCACGCGGAGGGTATGGCTACACCTTC
CASSQARGGYGYTF
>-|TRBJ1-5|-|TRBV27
TGTGCCAGCAGTTCGTATCCGCCGCGGGGCAATCAGCCCCAGCATTTT
CASSSYPPRGNQPQHF
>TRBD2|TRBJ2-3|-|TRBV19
TGTGCCAGTACCCAAGCCCGGGGCGGGGGAGGGGATACGCAGTATTTT
CASTQARGGGGDTQYF
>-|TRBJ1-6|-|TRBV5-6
TGTGCCAGCAGCAAATTCTCGGGGGGCGCCAATTCACCCCTCCACTTT
CASSKFSGGANSPLHF
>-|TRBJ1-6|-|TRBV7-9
TGTGCCGGATTACAGGGAAGTTGGGGCCGCTCCTATAATTCACCCCTCCACTTT
CAGLQGSWGRSYNSPLHF
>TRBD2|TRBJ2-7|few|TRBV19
TGTGCCAGTAGTATGGGTAGCGGGGGGACCTACGAGCAGTACTTC
CASSMGSGGTYEQYF
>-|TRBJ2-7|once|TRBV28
TGTGCCAGCAGTTTATCCGGGGGACGCGAGCAGTACTTC
CASSLSGGREQYF
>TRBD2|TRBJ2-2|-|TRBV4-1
TGCGCCAGCAGCCCGGGACTAGCGGGGTCGAACACCGGGGAGCTGTTTTTT
CASSPGLAGSNTGELFF
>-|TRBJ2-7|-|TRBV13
TGTGCCAGCAGCCCCGGACAGTTCCTCTCCTACGAGCAGTACTTC
CASSPGQFLSYEQYF
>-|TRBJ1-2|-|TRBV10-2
TGCGCCAGCAGTGAGTTTTCCCCGGGGAGCGACTATGGCTACACCTTC
CASSEFSPGSDYGYTF
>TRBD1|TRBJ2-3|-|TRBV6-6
TGTGCCAGCAGTCCACAGGGGGCTAAACTAGGAGATACGCAGTATTTT
CASSPQGAKLGDTQYF
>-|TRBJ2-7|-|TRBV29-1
TGCAGCGTGAGACAGGACACAGGAGCGCTGCAGTACTTC
CSVRQDTGALQYF
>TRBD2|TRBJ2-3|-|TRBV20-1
TGCAGTGCTAGTGACCGCATGACTAGCGGGGGGGCTGGTACGCAGTATTTT
CSASDRMTSGGAGTQYF
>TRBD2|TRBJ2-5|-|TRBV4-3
TGCGCCAGCAGCTTGGGCGGGGGGGCCAAAGAGACCCAGTACTTC
CASSLGGGAKETQYF
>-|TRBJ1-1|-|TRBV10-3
TGTGCCATCAGTGATAGCGGGGGTGCTGAAGCTTTCTTT
CAISDSGGAEAFF
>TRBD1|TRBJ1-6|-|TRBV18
TGTGCCAGCTCACCACCGAGGACAGGGGGGTCACCCCTCCACTTT
CASSPPRTGGSPLHF
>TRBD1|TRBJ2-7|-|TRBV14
TGTGCCAGCAGCCAAGGGACAGGGAGCGCCTACGAGCAGTACTTC
CASSQGTGSAYEQYF
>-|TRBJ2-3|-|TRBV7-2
TGTGCCAGCAGCTTGACAGAGATGAACACAGATACGCAGTATTTT
CASSLTEMNTDTQYF
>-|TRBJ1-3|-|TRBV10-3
TGTGCCTCCGCGGGCGGGGGTAAGGGCTCTGGAAACACCATATATTTT
CASAGGGKGSGNTIYF
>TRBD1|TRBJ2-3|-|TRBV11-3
TGTGCCAGCGACAGGGTACTGACAGATACGCAGTATTTT
CASDRVLTDTQYF
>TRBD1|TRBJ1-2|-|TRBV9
TGTGCCAGCAGCGTGGACAGGGGGACTAACTATGGCTACACCTTC
CASSVDRGTNYGYTF
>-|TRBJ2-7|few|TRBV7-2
TGTGCCAGCAGCCAAGCAGCGGGCCGCTACGAGCAGTACTTC
CASSQAAGRYEQYF
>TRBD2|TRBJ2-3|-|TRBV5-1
TGCGCCAGCAGAAATCTAGCGGGCGGGTTGAATACGCAGTATTTT
CASRNLAGGLNTQYF
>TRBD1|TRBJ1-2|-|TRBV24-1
TGTGCCACCAGTGATTCCGGACAGGGTGGCTATGGCTACACCTTC
CATSDSGQGGYGYTF
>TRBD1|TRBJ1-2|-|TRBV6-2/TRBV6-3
TGTGCCAGCAGTTCCGGGACAGATCTCTATGGCTACACCTTC
CASSSGTDLYGYTF
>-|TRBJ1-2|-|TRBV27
TGTGCCAGCAGTTTAGGGGGGGCTCCCGGCTATGGCTACACCTTC
CASSLGGAPGYGYTF
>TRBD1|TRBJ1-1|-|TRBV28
TGTGCCAGCAGCCTTGCAGGGGGCGGGACTGAAGCTTTCTTT
CASSLAGGGTEAFF
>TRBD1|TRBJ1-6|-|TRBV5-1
TGCGCCAGCAGATCCGGACAGGGTAATTCACCCCTCCACTTT
CASRSGQGNSPLHF
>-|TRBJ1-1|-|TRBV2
TGTGCCAGCAAGGGCAGGGGCTACACTGAAGCTTTCTTT
CASKGRGYTEAFF